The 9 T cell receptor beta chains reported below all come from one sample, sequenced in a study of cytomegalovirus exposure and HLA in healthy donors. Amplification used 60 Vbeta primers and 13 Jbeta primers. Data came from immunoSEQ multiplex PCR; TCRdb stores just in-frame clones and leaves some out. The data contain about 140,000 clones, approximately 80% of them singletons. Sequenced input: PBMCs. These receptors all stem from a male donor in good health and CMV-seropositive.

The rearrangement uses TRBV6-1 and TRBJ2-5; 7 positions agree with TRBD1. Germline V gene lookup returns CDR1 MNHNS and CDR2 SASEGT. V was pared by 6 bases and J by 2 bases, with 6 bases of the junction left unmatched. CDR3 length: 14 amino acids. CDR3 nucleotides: TGTGCCAGCAGATTGGGACAGATACAAGAGACCCAGTACTTC. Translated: CASRLGQIQETQYF.

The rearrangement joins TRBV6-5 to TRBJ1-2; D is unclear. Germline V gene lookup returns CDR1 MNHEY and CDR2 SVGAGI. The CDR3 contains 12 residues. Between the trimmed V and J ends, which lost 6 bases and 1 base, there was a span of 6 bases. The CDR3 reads CASSGVNYGYTF. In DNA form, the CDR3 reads TGTGCCAGCAGCGGGGTTAACTATGGCTACACCTTC.

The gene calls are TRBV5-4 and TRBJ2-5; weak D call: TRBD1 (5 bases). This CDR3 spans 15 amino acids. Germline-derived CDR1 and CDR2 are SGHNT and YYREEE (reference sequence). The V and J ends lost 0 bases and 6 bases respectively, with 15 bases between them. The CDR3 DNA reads TGTGCCAGCAGCTTGGGTCGGCAGGGTGGGAAGACCCAGTACTTC. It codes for CASSLGRQGGKTQYF.

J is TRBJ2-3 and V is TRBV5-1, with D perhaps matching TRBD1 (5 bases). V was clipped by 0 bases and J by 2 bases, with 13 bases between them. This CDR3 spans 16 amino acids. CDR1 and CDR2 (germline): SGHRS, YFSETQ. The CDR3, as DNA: TGCGCCAGCAGCTTGGGTACAAGGGGCGCCACAGATACGCAGTATTTT. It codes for CASSLGTRGATDTQYF.

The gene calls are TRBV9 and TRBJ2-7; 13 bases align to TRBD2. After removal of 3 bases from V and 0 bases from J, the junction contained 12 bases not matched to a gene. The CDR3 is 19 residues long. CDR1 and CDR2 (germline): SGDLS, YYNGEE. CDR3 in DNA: TGTGCCAGCAGCGCCCAATCGACTAGCGGGGGGTCTTTCTCCTACGAGCAGTACTTC. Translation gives CASSAQSTSGGSFSYEQYF.

The CDR3 coding sequence is TGTGCCAGCAGCGTAGCTCCAGGGTTGGGCTACGAGCAGTACTTC. Its protein is CASSVAPGLGYEQYF. The rearrangement links TRBV9 to TRBJ2-7, with a possible D match to TRBD1 (5 bases). Trimming took off 0 bases at V and 3 bases at J, with 13 bases between the two ends. Germline lookup yields CDR1 SGDLS and CDR2 YYNGEE. This CDR3 region has 15 residues.

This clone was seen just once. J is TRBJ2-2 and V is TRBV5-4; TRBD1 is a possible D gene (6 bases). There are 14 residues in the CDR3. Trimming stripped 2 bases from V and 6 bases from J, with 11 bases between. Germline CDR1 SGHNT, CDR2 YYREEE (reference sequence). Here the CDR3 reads CASSFDPGAGELFF. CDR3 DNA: TGTGCCAGCAGCTTTGACCCAGGGGCCGGGGAGCTGTTTTTT.

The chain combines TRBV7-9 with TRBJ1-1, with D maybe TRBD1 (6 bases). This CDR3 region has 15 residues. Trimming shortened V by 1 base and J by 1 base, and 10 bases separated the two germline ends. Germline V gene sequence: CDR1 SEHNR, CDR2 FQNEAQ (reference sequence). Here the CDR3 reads CASSLVPQGNTEAFF. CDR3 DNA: TGTGCCAGCAGCTTAGTCCCACAGGGGAACACTGAAGCTTTCTTT.

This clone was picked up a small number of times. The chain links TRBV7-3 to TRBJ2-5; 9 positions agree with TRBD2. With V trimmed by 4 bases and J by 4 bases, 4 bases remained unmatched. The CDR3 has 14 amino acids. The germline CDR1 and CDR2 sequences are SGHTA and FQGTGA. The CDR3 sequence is CASSSEAGGETQYF. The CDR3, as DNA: TGTGCCAGCAGCTCAGAAGCGGGGGGAGAGACCCAGTACTTC.